This passage covers 17 T cell receptor beta chains from one sample sequenced in a study of blood T cell repertoires in COVID-19. Assay: immunoSEQ multiplex PCR; the TCRdb copy retains only in-frame clones and omits some. The table records about 19,000 clones, around 86% of them present only once. Source material: peripheral blood. The receptors were sampled from a human donor in a cohort sampled during active COVID-19.

The J gene is TRBJ2-1, the V gene TRBV5-8; TRBD2 aligns across 10 bases. Looked up from germline, CDR1 is SGHTS and CDR2 is YDEGEE. CDR3 size: 15 residues. V dropped 3 bases and J dropped 5; count of bases not matched to a gene: 5. CDR3 in amino acids: CASSWSGRADNEQFF. The CDR3 DNA is TGTGCCAGCAGCTGGAGCGGGAGGGCGGACAATGAGCAGTTCTTC. The whole variable domain, remainder taken from reference TRBV5-8 and TRBJ2-1, is EAGVTQSPTHLIKTRGQQATLRCSPISGHTSVYWYQQALGLGLQFLLWYDEGEERNRGNFPPRFSGRQFPNYSSELNVNALELEDSALYLCASSWSGRADNEQFFGPGTRLTVL.

CDR3 sequence reads: CASSRTGPYEQYF. CDR3 bases: TGCGCCAGCAGCCGGACAGGTCCCTACGAGCAGTACTTC. The chain combines TRBV4-1 with TRBJ2-7; TRBD1 matches at 7 bases. The length of the CDR3 is 13 residues. CDR1 MGHRA and CDR2 YSYEKL come from the germline V gene. The ends lost 4 bases at V and 2 bases at J; junction bases unmatched: 2.

The rearrangement uses TRBV5-1 and TRBJ2-1; a weak D match, TRBD1 (6 bases). Germline V gives CDR1 SGHRS, CDR2 YFSETQ. Trimming left V 5 bases short and J 5 bases short, with 14 bases between. This CDR3 region has 14 residues. CDR3 residues: CASRRGTQDNEQFF. The CDR3 DNA reads TGCGCCAGCAGGAGGGGGACCCAAGACAATGAGCAGTTCTTC.

CDR3 sequence: CATSGRLAVYDNEQFF. The CDR3 region has the DNA TGTGCCACCAGCGGACGACTAGCGGTATATGATAATGAGCAGTTCTTC. The chain combines TRBV15 with TRBJ2-1; 9 bases align to TRBD2. Germline loops: CDR1 LNHNV, CDR2 YYDKDF (reference sequence). This CDR3 spans 16 amino acids. Trimming took 5 bases from V and 7 from J; bases not matched to a gene: 12.

This clone was detected only a few times. This rearrangement joins TRBV30 to TRBJ2-2, with D hard to call. The germline gives CDR1 GTSNPN, CDR2 SVGIG (reference sequence). V was clipped by 2 bases and J by 6 bases, with 13 bases between them. The CDR3 runs 14 residues. CDR3 sequence (DNA): TGTGCCTGGAGTCAATTCTTCGGGTCCGGGGAGCTGTTTTTT. It yields the protein CAWSQFFGSGELFF.

This sequence joins TRBV9 and TRBJ1-1; D is unresolved. CDR3 length equals 16 residues. CDR1 is SGDLS and CDR2 is YYNGEE in the germline V gene. Trimming took off 0 bases at V and 4 bases at J, with 16 bases between the two ends. The CDR3 sequence is CASSVGPGDAGTEAFF. CDR3 sequence (DNA): TGTGCCAGCAGCGTAGGGCCCGGGGATGCGGGCACTGAAGCTTTCTTT. The complete variable domain, with remaining parts taken from reference TRBV9 and TRBJ1-1, reads DSGVTQTPKHLITATGQRVTLRCSPRSGDLSVYWYQQSLDQGLQFLIQYYNGEERAKGNILERFSAQQFPDLHSELNLSSLELGDSALYFCASSVGPGDAGTEAFFGQGTRLTVV.

This clone was seen just once. This chain joins TRBV6-1 and TRBJ1-1; 9 bases match TRBD1. Germline CDR1 MNHNS, CDR2 SASEGT. The CDR3 loop spans 19 amino acids. V trimming: 3 bases; J trimming: 2 bases; junction bases outside the gene matches: 16. The CDR3 nucleotides read TGTGCCAGCAGTGATCCACTCCTGATGGGGACAGGGAGTAACACTGAAGCTTTCTTT. Its protein is CASSDPLLMGTGSNTEAFF.

The J gene is TRBJ2-3, the V gene TRBV13, with TRBD1 as a possible D gene (5 bases). CDR1 and CDR2 from the germline V gene are PRHDT and FYEKMQ (reference sequence). This CDR3 is 16 amino acids long. V gave up 3 bases and J gave up 7 bases, with 20 bases separating them. The CDR3 coding sequence is TGTGCCAGCAGCTTGGGGCTGTACACCCTGCAGAATACGCAGTATTTT. It codes for CASSLGLYTLQNTQYF.

This clone was seen only once. This sequence joins TRBV5-5 and TRBJ2-3, with a possible D match to TRBD2 (5 bases). The CDR3 runs to 14 residues. Germline V CDR1 and CDR2: SGHKS, YYEKEE (reference sequence). V was shortened by 4 bases and J by 5 bases, with 14 bases between the two germline ends. The CDR3 loop reads CASSPLGREDTQYF. DNA of the CDR3: TGTGCCAGCAGCCCCTTAGGGAGAGAAGATACGCAGTATTTT.

This clone has just one count. The gene calls are TRBV3-1 (or the pseudogene TRBV3-2) and TRBJ1-5, with D hard to call. Germline loops: CDR1 LGHDT, CDR2 YNNKEL (reference sequence). Deletions cut 1 base from V and 3 bases from J, with 7 bases between. The CDR3 totals 14 residues. The CDR3 region is CASSQGGINQPQHF. The CDR3 coding sequence is TGTGCCAGCAGCCAAGGAGGGATCAATCAGCCCCAGCATTTT.

The chain joins TRBV6-5 to TRBJ2-1; tentative D call: TRBD1 (5 bases). The CDR3 contains 14 residues. Trimming took 5 bases from V and 7 from J, leaving 15 bases between them. Germline V CDR1 and CDR2: MNHEY, SVGAGI. The CDR3 protein is CASSTEGARNEQFF. As DNA, the CDR3 is TGTGCCAGCAGTACTGAAGGGGCAAGGAATGAGCAGTTCTTC.

This rearrangement joins TRBV5-1 to TRBJ2-1, with 9 nucleotides matching TRBD2. The CDR3 is made up of 16 amino acids. Trimming removed 0 bases from V and 2 bases from J; junction bases left unmatched: 3. Germline CDR1 is SGHRS and CDR2 is YFSETQ. The CDR3 is CASSLVAGGTYNEQFF. The CDR3 DNA reads TGCGCCAGCAGCTTGGTTGCGGGAGGGACCTACAATGAGCAGTTCTTC.

This chain uses TRBV19 with TRBJ2-1; tentatively, D is TRBD2 (5 bases). This CDR3 spans 14 amino acids. Germline V gene sequence: CDR1 LNHDA, CDR2 SQIVND (reference sequence). Trimming stripped 2 bases from V and 4 bases from J, with 9 bases between. The DNA for the CDR3 is TGTGCCAGTAGTATAAGAGGGATTTACAATGAGCAGTTCTTC. Translating it yields CASSIRGIYNEQFF.

This chain joins TRBV2 and TRBJ1-2; the D gene is possibly TRBD1 (5 bases). This CDR3 comprises 12 residues. The V end was cut by 4 bases, the J end by 4 bases, with 7 bases between. In germline, CDR1 is SNHLY, CDR2 FYNNEI. CDR3 coding DNA: TGTGCCAGCAGTGTTGACAGCTATGGCTACACCTTC. Protein: CASSVDSYGYTF. Full variable domain (rest looked up from reference TRBV2 and TRBJ1-2): EPEVTQTPSHQVTQMGQEVILRCVPISNHLYFYWYRQILGQKVEFLVSFYNNEISEKSEIFDDQFSVERPDGSNFTLKIRSTKLEDSAMYFCASSVDSYGYTFGSGTRLTVV.

The chain joins TRBV18 to TRBJ2-7; a weak D match, TRBD1 (5 bases). In germline, CDR1 is KGHSH, CDR2 LQKENI. V gave up 2 bases and J gave up 2 bases, with 13 bases separating them. The CDR3 length is 15 residues. Here the CDR3 reads CASSPSAARAYEQYF. CDR3 bases: TGTGCCAGCTCACCAAGTGCAGCCAGGGCCTACGAGCAGTACTTC. Full variable domain (rest looked up from reference TRBV18 and TRBJ2-7): NAGVMQNPRHLVRRRGQEARLRCSPMKGHSHVYWYRQLPEEGLKFMVYLQKENIIDESGMPKERFSAEFPKEGPSILRIQQVVRGDSAAYFCASSPSAARAYEQYFGPGTRLTVT.

CDR3 DNA: TGTGCCAGCAGTTACTCGGAGGAGAGCACAGATACGCAGTATTTT. Encoded protein: CASSYSEESTDTQYF. This rearrangement joins TRBV6-5 to TRBJ2-3; D possibly corresponds to TRBD2 (5 bases). Germline values: CDR1 MNHEY, CDR2 SVGAGI. The V end lost 0 bases, the J end lost 0 bases, and 7 bases lay between the germline ends. The CDR3 has 15 residues.

The chain has TRBV5-6 and TRBJ1-4, with TRBD1 as a possible D gene (6 bases). CDR3 length: 16 residues. Trimming took 2 bases from V and 8 from J, leaving 19 bases between them. Germline V lookup: CDR1 SGHDT, CDR2 YYEEEE. The DNA for the CDR3 is TGTGCCAGCAGCTTCATTGCGCAGGGAGGGACAGAAAAACTGTTTTTT. This sequence encodes CASSFIAQGGTEKLFF.